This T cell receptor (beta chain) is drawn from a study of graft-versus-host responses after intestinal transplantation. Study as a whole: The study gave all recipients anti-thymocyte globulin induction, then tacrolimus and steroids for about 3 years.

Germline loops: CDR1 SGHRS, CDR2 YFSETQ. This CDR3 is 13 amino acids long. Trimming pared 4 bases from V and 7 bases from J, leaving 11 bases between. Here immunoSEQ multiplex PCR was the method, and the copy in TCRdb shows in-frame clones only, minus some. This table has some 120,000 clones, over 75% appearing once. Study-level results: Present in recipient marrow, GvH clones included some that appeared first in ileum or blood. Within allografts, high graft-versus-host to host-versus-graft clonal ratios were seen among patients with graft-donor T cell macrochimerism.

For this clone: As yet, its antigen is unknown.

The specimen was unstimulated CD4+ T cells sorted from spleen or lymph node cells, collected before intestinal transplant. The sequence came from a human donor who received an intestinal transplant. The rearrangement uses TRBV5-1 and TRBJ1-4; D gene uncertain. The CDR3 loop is CASSAGSGEKLFF. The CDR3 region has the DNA TGCGCCAGCAGCGCCGGATCGGGTGAAAAACTGTTTTTT.